The 26 T cell receptor beta chains listed next were all sequenced from one sample in a study of T cells after yellow fever vaccination. In TCRdb, the 5' RACE reads were re-called with MiXCR into one record per CDR3 protein. The sample includes about 360,000 distinct CDR3 sequences, over 5% of them seen just once. The material was PBMCs, obtained 5 days after the yellow fever booster vaccination. The receptor source for this set is a man aged 25 to 40 who received the YFV17D yellow fever vaccine.

The J gene is TRBJ2-7, the V gene TRBV7-2, with 9 nucleotides matching TRBD2. The CDR3 is 16 residues long. The germline CDR1 and CDR2 sequences are SGHTA and FQGNSA. J was trimmed by 2 bases and V by 7 bases; bases with no gene match: 12. The CDR3 region has the DNA TGTGCCAGCACTCTCGTCTACGCGGGAGGGGCCTACGAGCAGTACTTC. This gives the protein CASTLVYAGGAYEQYF.

This clonotype occurred a few times. V usage is TRBV18 and J usage is TRBJ1-1, with TRBD1 matching 10 bases. CDR3 length: 14 amino acids. The germline CDR1 and CDR2 sequences are KGHSH and LQKENI. Trimming cost V 5 bases and J 3 bases; bases outside gene matches: 3. This CDR3 reads CASSKGTGDTEAFF. CDR3 sequence (DNA): TGTGCCAGCTCAAAGGGGACAGGGGACACTGAAGCTTTCTTT. The full variable domain, its missing parts supplied by reference TRBV18 and TRBJ1-1, is NAGVMQNPRHLVRRRGQEARLRCSPMKGHSHVYWYRQLPEEGLKFMVYLQKENIIDESGMPKERFSAEFPKEGPSILRIQQVVRGDSAAYFCASSKGTGDTEAFFGQGTRLTVV.

This clonotype was recorded a few times. This rearrangement joins TRBV7-6 to TRBJ2-7; 7 bases match TRBD1. J lost 0 bases, V lost 6 bases, and 8 bases had no gene match. The V gene's germline CDR1 is SGHVS and CDR2 FNYEAQ. The CDR3 spans 15 residues. The CDR3 nucleotides are TGTGCCAGCAGTCGACAGGGAATGAGCTCCTACGAGCAGTACTTC. Residues: CASSRQGMSSYEQYF.

This clonotype was observed many times. The V call is TRBV20-1, the J call TRBJ2-5, with 10 bases identical to TRBD2. V was clipped by 8 bases and J by 4 bases; unmatched bases: 7. CDR1 is DFQATT and CDR2 is SNEGSKA in the germline V gene (reference sequence). The CDR3 is made up of 13 amino acids. The CDR3 region is CSPRLAGGETQYF. The CDR3 coding sequence is TGCAGTCCCAGACTAGCGGGTGGAGAGACCCAGTACTTC.

The sample holds many counts of this clonotype. The V gene is TRBV7-9, the J gene TRBJ2-7; D unclear. V dropped 2 bases and J dropped 3 bases, with 8 bases sitting between them. The germline CDR1 and CDR2 sequences are SEHNR and FQNEAQ (reference sequence). CDR3 length: 13 amino acids. Here the CDR3 DNA reads TGTGCCAGCAGCTTAATTGCGGACTACGAGCAGTACTTC. Its protein product is CASSLIADYEQYF.

This clonotype was observed many times. The chain links TRBV7-2 to TRBJ2-7, with TRBD2 as a possible D gene (5 bases). Germline V gives CDR1 SGHTA, CDR2 FQGNSA. The CDR3 sequence is 15 residues long. Trimming stripped 4 bases from V and 4 bases from J, with 17 bases between. CDR3 loop: CASSSDSSRTYEQYF. The CDR3, as DNA: TGTGCCAGCAGCTCCGACTCCTCTAGGACTTACGAGCAGTACTTC.

This clonotype was recorded a few times. J is TRBJ2-1 and V is TRBV7-2; 9 bases line up with TRBD2. CDR1 and CDR2 (germline): SGHTA, FQGNSA. This CDR3 contains 17 residues. Trimming cost V 4 bases and J 6 bases; bases outside gene matches: 13. CDR3 DNA sequence: TGTGCCAGCAGCTCCTTGGCGGGAGGGGGTAGGGGCAATGAGCAGTTCTTC. Its translation is CASSSLAGGGRGNEQFF.

V is TRBV7-2 and J is TRBJ2-7, with D hard to call. The CDR3 spans 14 residues. Germline V gene lookup returns CDR1 SGHTA and CDR2 FQGNSA. Trimming pared 3 bases from V and 6 bases from J, leaving 15 bases between. CDR3 sequence (DNA): TGTGCCAGCAGCTTGTCAGGACCCGTCGCCGAGCAGTACTTC. Translated, it gives CASSLSGPVAEQYF.

This clonotype was counted ten times or more. The chain carries TRBV4-3 and TRBJ2-4; D gene unclear. CDR1 and CDR2 (germline): LGHNA, YSLEER. The CDR3 is made up of 13 amino acids. V lost 3 bases to trimming and J lost 4 bases, with 7 bases between them. CDR3 DNA: TGCGCCAGCAGCCAGGATTATAAAAACATTCAGTACTTC. Its translation is CASSQDYKNIQYF.

At least ten counts were recorded for this clonotype. V gene TRBV7-2 combines with J gene TRBJ2-5; 11 bases fit TRBD2. Germline V CDR1 and CDR2: SGHTA, FQGNSA. CDR3 length: 16 amino acids. The J segment lost 5 bases and the V segment lost 5 bases, leaving 10 bases of the junction unmatched. For the CDR3, the DNA is TGTGCCAGCAGCCGACGTAGCGGGAGGGCCCGGGAGACCCAGTACTTC. This gives the protein CASSRRSGRARETQYF.

This clonotype showed up many times. V gene TRBV2 combines with J gene TRBJ2-6, with D unclear. V was clipped by 5 bases and J by 0 bases, with 8 bases between them. The CDR3 sequence is 15 residues long. In germline, CDR1 is SNHLY, CDR2 FYNNEI. The CDR3 region is CASSKLDSGANVLTF. In DNA form, the CDR3 reads TGTGCCAGCAGTAAACTGGACTCTGGGGCCAACGTCCTGACTTTC.

This clonotype turned up a few times. Given a much more abundant clone one base away, this may be a read error. The chain joins TRBV13 to TRBJ2-7; 9 nucleotides agree with TRBD2. The CDR3 runs to 14 residues. Germline loops: CDR1 PRHDT, CDR2 FYEKMQ (reference sequence). Trimming cost V 4 bases and J 3 bases; bases outside gene matches: 4. The CDR3: CASSSGTSIYEQYF. The CDR3 DNA sequence: TGTGCCAGCAGCTCCGGGACTAGCATCTACGAGCAGTACTTC.

The chain employs TRBV28 and TRBJ2-7, with TRBD2 identical over 8 bases. The CDR3 is 14 residues long. CDR1 is MDHEN and CDR2 is SYDVKM in the germline V gene. J gave up 3 bases and V 5 bases, and 6 bases lay outside the gene matches. CDR3 nucleotides: TGTGCCAGCAGTCCGGGGGGGGCTATCTACGAGCAGTACTTC. This translates into CASSPGGAIYEQYF.

This clonotype showed up just a few times. An end of the junction does not agree with germline; a read error may underlie this. V usage is TRBV7-9 and J usage is TRBJ2-1; 8 nucleotides align to TRBD2. Germline V lookup: CDR1 SEHNR, CDR2 FQNEAQ (reference sequence). The CDR3 totals 11 residues. The CDR3 protein is CASSSSGSALF. CDR3 in DNA: TGTGCCAGCAGCTCTAGCGGGTCCGCCCTCTTC.

This chain links TRBV21-1 with TRBJ1-5. TRBV21-1 is designated a pseudogene. The length of the CDR3 is 16 residues. CDR3 in amino acids: CASSKILSLMHQPQHF. In nucleotides, the CDR3 is TGTGCCAGCAGCAAAATCCTCTCATTGATGCATCAGCCCCAGCATTTT.

This clonotype has a count of ten or more. V usage is TRBV2 and J usage is TRBJ2-5, with D uncertain. This CDR3 is built from 15 residues. The germline gives CDR1 SNHLY, CDR2 FYNNEI. V was shortened by 9 bases and J by 4 bases, with 21 bases between the two germline ends. CDR3 sequence reads: CARDLTVGSGETQYF. DNA of the CDR3: TGTGCCAGAGACCTAACAGTGGGATCGGGAGAGACCCAGTACTTC.

This clonotype has a count of ten or more. The germline gene is not matched at one end of the junction; a read error may be the cause. The chain employs TRBV5-1 and TRBJ2-1, with D possibly being TRBD1 (5 bases). The CDR3 runs 13 residues. Germline assignment: CDR1 SGHRS and CDR2 YFSETQ. CDR3 DNA: TGTGCCAGCAGCTTAGGGGACTACAATGAGCAGTTCTTC. Translated, it gives CASSLGDYNEQFF.

This clonotype occurred many times. The rearrangement uses TRBV7-8 and TRBJ2-7; TRBD2 aligns across 11 bases. CDR3 size: 15 residues. V was clipped by 5 bases and J by 4 bases; unmatched bases: 7. From germline, CDR1 is SGHVS and CDR2 FQNEAQ. In DNA, the CDR3 is TGTGCCAGCAGCCAGACTAGCGGGATTGAGTACGAGCAGTACTTC. This encodes CASSQTSGIEYEQYF.

This clonotype has ten or more counts. The genes are TRBV10-3 and TRBJ2-3; D is tentatively TRBD1 or TRBD2 (6 bases each). The germline gives CDR1 ENHRY, CDR2 SYGVKD. The ends were cut back, 8 bases at V and 0 bases at J, with 27 bases in the middle. The CDR3 extends over 19 amino acids. The CDR3 protein is CAIGGPGRKNNTSTDTQYF. The CDR3 nucleotides are TGTGCCATCGGGGGGCCGGGACGGAAAAATAATACTAGCACAGATACGCAGTATTTT.

This clonotype showed up many times. This chain joins TRBV5-1 and TRBJ2-7; D remains unclear. CDR3 length equals 11 residues. Trimming took 0 bases from V and 6 from J, leaving 4 bases between them. Germline values: CDR1 SGHRS, CDR2 YFSETQ. The CDR3 nucleotides read TGCGCCAGCAGCTTGGGGCCCGAGCAGTACTTC. Protein sequence: CASSLGPEQYF.

The chain uses TRBV7-2 and TRBJ2-3, with 7 bases lining up with TRBD2. Per the germline V gene, CDR1 is SGHTA and CDR2 is FQGNSA. This CDR3 spans 14 amino acids. V lost 3 bases to trimming and J lost 4 bases; unmatched junction nucleotides: 4. CDR3 nucleotides: TGTGCCAGCAGCTTTCGCGGGAGATCAGATACGCAGTATTTT. Its translation: CASSFRGRSDTQYF.

This clonotype was counted between two and nine times. V and J are TRBV15 and TRBJ1-3; D gene ambiguous. V was shortened by 3 bases and J by 0 bases, with 6 bases between the two germline ends. The CDR3 sequence is 14 residues long. Germline values: CDR1 LNHNV, CDR2 YYDKDF (reference sequence). The CDR3 loop reads CATSRDLSGNTIYF. The DNA for the CDR3 is TGTGCCACCAGCAGGGATCTCTCTGGAAACACCATATATTTT.

CDR3 coding DNA: TGTGCCAGCAGCTCCGGGTCGGGGACGCTTGATGAGCAGTACTTC. Translation gives CASSSGSGTLDEQYF. The chain combines TRBV28 with TRBJ2-7; TRBD1 or TRBD2 may be the D gene (5 bases each). The CDR3 extends over 15 amino acids. Between the trimmed V and J ends, which lost 6 bases and 7 bases, there was a span of 22 bases. Germline V gene data show CDR1 as MDHEN and CDR2 as SYDVKM.

This clonotype was picked up many times. The V gene is TRBV9, the J gene TRBJ2-3, with D perhaps TRBD1 or TRBD2 (5 bases each). Germline V CDR1 and CDR2: SGDLS, YYNGEE. The CDR3 sequence is 15 residues long. The V end lost 3 bases, the J end lost 6 bases, and 17 bases lay between the germline ends. The CDR3 sequence is CASSAGTPGTDTQYF. In nucleotides, the CDR3 is TGTGCCAGCAGCGCCGGGACCCCGGGGACGGATACGCAGTATTTT.

This clonotype was counted ten times or more. This chain links TRBV20-1 with TRBJ2-2; D assignment may be TRBD1 or TRBD2 (7 bases each). Germline V gene lookup returns CDR1 DFQATT and CDR2 SNEGSKA (reference sequence). The CDR3 is made up of 15 amino acids. V was clipped by 6 bases and J by 2 bases, with 16 bases between them. For the CDR3, the DNA is TGCAGTGCCCCAGGGGGGGGGTCCAACACCGGGGAGCTGTTTTTT. It yields the protein CSAPGGGSNTGELFF.

This clonotype occurred many times. The chain has TRBV6-5 and TRBJ1-1; 8 bases fit TRBD1. Trimming at V came to 2 bases and at J to 1 base, leaving 0 bases not matched to a gene. The germline V gene has CDR1 MNHEY and CDR2 SVGAGI. This CDR3 spans 14 amino acids. The CDR3 here is CASSYGQGNTEAFF. The DNA for the CDR3 is TGTGCCAGCAGTTACGGACAGGGGAACACTGAAGCTTTCTTT.